This TCR beta chain originates from a study of T cell responses to AZD1222 COVID-19 vaccine. Whole-study results and caveats: Reportedly, nearly half the spike-specific TCRs target unmutated variant regions. The CD4 TCRs associated with vaccination extended across spike and predominated at 160-218 and 743-854. Only a handful of AZD1222 recipients were seropositive at baseline.

CDR1 SGHRS and CDR2 YFSETQ come from the germline V gene. The V end lost 4 bases, the J end lost 1 base, and 11 bases lay between the germline ends. This CDR3 has 15 amino acids. About this clone: Antigen unknown.

TCRdb's copy holds only in-frame clones and misses some; the assay was immunoSEQ multiplex PCR. This repertoire shows under 150,000 clones, roughly nine tenths found once; its top ten account for 9.5%. This clonotype originated in an adult who received the AZD1222 COVID-19 vaccine. The specimen was peripheral blood, collected 28 days after the second AZD1222 dose. The chain combines TRBV5-1 with TRBJ2-2; D is perhaps TRBD1 (6 bases). In nucleotides, the CDR3 is TGCGCCAGCAGCCCTACACAGGGGAACACCGGGGAGCTGTTTTTT. Protein: CASSPTQGNTGELFF. Filled out from reference TRBV5-1 and TRBJ2-2, the complete variable domain reads KAGVTQTPRYLIKTRGQQVTLSCSPISGHRSVSWYQQTPGQGLQFLFEYFSETQRNKGNFPGRFSGRQFSNSRSEMNVSTLELGDSALYLCASSPTQGNTGELFFGEGSRLTVL.